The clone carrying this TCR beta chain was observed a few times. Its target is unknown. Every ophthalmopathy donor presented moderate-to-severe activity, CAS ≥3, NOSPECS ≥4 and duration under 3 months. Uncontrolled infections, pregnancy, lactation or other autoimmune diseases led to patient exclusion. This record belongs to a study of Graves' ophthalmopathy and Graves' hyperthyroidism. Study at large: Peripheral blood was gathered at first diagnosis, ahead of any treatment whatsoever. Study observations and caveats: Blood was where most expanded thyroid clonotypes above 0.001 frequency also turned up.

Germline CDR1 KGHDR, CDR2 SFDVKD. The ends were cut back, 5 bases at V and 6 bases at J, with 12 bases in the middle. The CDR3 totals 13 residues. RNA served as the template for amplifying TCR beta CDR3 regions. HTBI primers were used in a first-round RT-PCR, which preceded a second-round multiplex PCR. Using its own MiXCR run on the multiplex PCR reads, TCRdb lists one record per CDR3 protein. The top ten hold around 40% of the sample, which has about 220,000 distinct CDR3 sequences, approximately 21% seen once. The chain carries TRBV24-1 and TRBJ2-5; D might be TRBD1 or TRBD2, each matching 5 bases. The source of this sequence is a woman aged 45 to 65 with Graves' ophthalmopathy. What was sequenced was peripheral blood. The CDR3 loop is CATSVGGVKTQYF. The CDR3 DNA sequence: TGTGCCACCAGTGTTGGGGGTGTAAAGACCCAGTACTTC.